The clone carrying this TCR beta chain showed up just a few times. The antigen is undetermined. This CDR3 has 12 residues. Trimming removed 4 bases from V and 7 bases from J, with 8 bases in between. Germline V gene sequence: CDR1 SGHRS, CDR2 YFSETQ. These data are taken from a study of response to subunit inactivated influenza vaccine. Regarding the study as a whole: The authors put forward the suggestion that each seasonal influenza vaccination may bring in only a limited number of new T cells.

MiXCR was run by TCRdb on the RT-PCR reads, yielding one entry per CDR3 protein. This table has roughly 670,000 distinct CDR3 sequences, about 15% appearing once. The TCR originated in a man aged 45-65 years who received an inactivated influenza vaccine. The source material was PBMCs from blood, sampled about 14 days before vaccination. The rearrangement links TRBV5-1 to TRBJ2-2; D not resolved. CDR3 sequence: CASSLRDGELFF. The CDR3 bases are TGCGCCAGCAGCCTCAGAGACGGGGAGCTGTTTTTT.